These 22 T cell receptor beta chains originate from one sample sequenced in a study of early T cells in non-severe SARS-CoV-2 infection. One entry per CDR3 protein, called by TCRdb with MiXCR from the 5' RACE reads. This repertoire shows tens of thousands of distinct CDR3 sequences, roughly 10% found once; its top ten account for around 4.3%. Sequencing used whole blood. The receptors derive from an adult who was a healthcare worker with PCR-confirmed SARS-CoV-2 infection or an uninfected control (not recorded which).

This clonotype has just a few counts. The rearrangement uses TRBV4-1 and TRBJ1-5; D may be TRBD1 (5 bases). V dropped 1 base and J dropped 4 bases, with 23 bases sitting between them. This CDR3 is built from 19 residues. Per the germline V gene, CDR1 is MGHRA and CDR2 is YSYEKL. CDR3 residues: CASSQAWAGLTSPNQPQHF. The CDR3 region has the DNA TGCGCCAGCAGCCAAGCATGGGCAGGGTTAACCTCGCCGAATCAGCCCCAGCATTTT.

There are a few counts of this clonotype. The chain couples TRBV10-3 to TRBJ2-7; D is unresolved. Looked up from germline, CDR1 is ENHRY and CDR2 is SYGVKD. Between the trimmed V and J ends, which lost 7 bases and 1 base, there was a span of 14 bases. The CDR3 has 14 amino acids. The chain's CDR3 is CAITNSLTSYEQYF. In DNA, the CDR3 is TGTGCCATCACCAACTCGTTGACTTCCTACGAGCAGTACTTC.

This clonotype was recorded many times. The rearrangement links TRBV12-3 or TRBV12-4 to TRBJ2-6; D ambiguous. This CDR3 has 14 residues. V was shortened by 6 bases and J by 1 base, with 7 bases between the two germline ends. The DNA for the CDR3 is TGTGCCAGCAGGACTCAGTCTGGGGCCAACGTCCTGACTTTC. Amino acids: CASRTQSGANVLTF.

The table lists this clonotype with a few counts. The rearrangement joins TRBV9 to TRBJ2-3, with D uncertain. CDR3 length: 14 amino acids. The germline V gene encodes CDR1 SGDLS and CDR2 YYNGEE. V lost 0 bases and J 3 bases, leaving 8 bases between the germline ends. The CDR3 DNA sequence: TGTGCCAGCAGCGTAGCTGGTAAAACAGATACGCAGTATTTT. This encodes CASSVAGKTDTQYF.

This clonotype was counted only a few times. The genes are TRBV10-3 and TRBJ2-3; possibly TRBD1 or TRBD2 for D (6 bases each). The CDR3 spans 13 residues. Germline V gives CDR1 ENHRY, CDR2 SYGVKD. The ends were cut back, 8 bases at V and 7 bases at J, with 16 bases in the middle. DNA of the CDR3: TGTGCCATCGGACCGGGGGCCGGTTATACGCAGTATTTT. It is translated as CAIGPGAGYTQYF.

This clonotype was recorded at least ten times. The chain recombines TRBV3-1 with TRBJ2-3, with TRBD2 matching 11 bases. Germline V CDR1 and CDR2: LGHDT, YNNKEL (reference sequence). This CDR3 is built from 16 residues. The junction had 6 bases not matched to a gene; V was cut back by 3 bases and J by 4 bases. The CDR3 loop reads CASSQATSGRADTQYF. CDR3 coding DNA: TGTGCCAGCAGCCAGGCCACTAGCGGGAGAGCAGATACGCAGTATTTT.

The table lists this clonotype with many counts. The genes are TRBV29-1 and TRBJ2-3; D unresolved. Trimming took off 4 bases at V and 4 bases at J, with 12 bases between the two ends. Germline CDR1 SQVTM, CDR2 ANQGSEA. The CDR3 runs 13 residues. CDR3 sequence (DNA): TGCAGCGTTGCATCGCGTCTAGCAGATACGCAGTATTTT. It specifies CSVASRLADTQYF.

This clonotype came up many times. This chain joins TRBV12-3 or TRBV12-4 and TRBJ2-2; the D call may be TRBD1 or TRBD2 (5 bases each). Trimming removed 5 bases at V and 6 bases at J, with 22 bases between. The CDR3 contains 17 residues. The CDR3 bases are TGTGCCAGCAGTCCACCCGCGACCGGGACGCGATCCGGGGAGCTGTTTTTT. As protein: CASSPPATGTRSGELFF.

The table lists this clonotype with a few counts. The chain combines TRBV3-1 with TRBJ1-1, with a possible D match to TRBD1 (6 bases). This CDR3 is 13 amino acids long. V lost 5 bases and J lost 5, with 12 bases in between. Germline-derived CDR1 and CDR2 are LGHDT and YNNKEL (reference sequence). CDR3 sequence (DNA): TGTGCCAGCAGCACCGGGACATTGACTGAAGCTTTCTTT. It yields the protein CASSTGTLTEAFF.

There are a few counts of this clonotype. The chain has TRBV4-1 and TRBJ1-2; D uncertain. Between the trimmed V and J ends, which lost 1 base and 7 bases, there was a span of 13 bases. This CDR3 has 14 residues. Germline CDR1 and CDR2: MGHRA and YSYEKL. CDR3 DNA sequence: TGCGCCAGCAGCCAAGCGAGCCGACGTGCTGGCTACACCTTC. This gives the protein CASSQASRRAGYTF.

In this sample, this clonotype turned up a few times. The CDR3 is CSAHLGGTDTQYF. The CDR3 coding sequence is TGCAGTGCCCATCTTGGGGGGACAGATACGCAGTATTTT. The rearrangement links TRBV20-1 to TRBJ2-3, with D perhaps matching TRBD2 (6 bases). Looked up from germline, CDR1 is DFQATT and CDR2 is SNEGSKA (reference sequence). This CDR3 spans 13 amino acids. V was clipped by 6 bases and J by 3 bases, with 13 bases between them.

This clonotype was detected ten times or more. V usage is TRBV6-2 or TRBV6-3 and J usage is TRBJ2-1; D unresolved. Trimming shortened V by 8 bases and J by 0 bases, and 14 bases separated the two germline ends. In germline, CDR1 is MNHEY, CDR2 SVGEGT. The CDR3 consists of 15 residues. For the CDR3, the DNA is TGTGCCAGCCGCCCTCTAGGCAGCTCCTACAATGAGCAGTTCTTC. Translating it yields CASRPLGSSYNEQFF.

This clonotype was seen ten or more times. The gene calls are TRBV5-1 and TRBJ2-1; TRBD2 aligns across 9 bases. V lost 3 bases to trimming and J lost 6 bases; unmatched junction nucleotides: 7. The length of the CDR3 is 15 residues. Germline CDR1 is SGHRS and CDR2 is YFSETQ. CDR3 sequence: CASSYGLANSNEQFF. DNA of the CDR3: TGCGCCAGCAGCTACGGACTAGCGAACAGCAATGAGCAGTTCTTC.

V usage is TRBV5-4 and J usage is TRBJ2-6, with 8 bases fitting TRBD1. The CDR3 contains 18 residues. V lost 4 bases to trimming and J lost 0 bases; unmatched junction nucleotides: 9. From germline, CDR1 is SGHNT and CDR2 YYREEE (reference sequence). CDR3 region: CASSDATGVLSGANVLTF. In nucleotides, the CDR3 is TGTGCCAGCAGCGACGCGACAGGGGTCCTCTCTGGGGCCAACGTCCTGACTTTC.

This clonotype was seen more than once but under ten times. The J gene is TRBJ1-5, the V gene TRBV20-1, with a weak D call TRBD1 (6 bases). Germline V gives CDR1 DFQATT, CDR2 SNEGSKA (reference sequence). This CDR3 comprises 12 residues. Trimming took 5 bases from V and 7 from J, leaving 12 bases between them. The CDR3 coding sequence is TGCAGTGCTTGGGGGGCCGGACAGCCCCAGCATTTT. Its translation: CSAWGAGQPQHF.

Worth noting for this clonotype: A much larger clone sits a single nucleotide away, making a read error possible. The chain recombines TRBV20-1 with TRBJ2-3; tentative D call: TRBD2 (6 bases). Germline loops: CDR1 DFQATT, CDR2 SNEGSKA (reference sequence). V was cut by 7 bases and J by 4 bases, with 18 bases left in between. This CDR3 spans 14 amino acids. CDR3: CSDSPAEGPDTQYF. CDR3 nucleotide sequence: TGCAGTGATTCACCGGCGGAGGGGCCAGATACGCAGTATTTT.

The gene calls are TRBV24-1 and TRBJ2-2, with D unclear. CDR1 and CDR2 (germline): KGHDR, SFDVKD. Trimming left V 5 bases short and J 4 bases short, with 7 bases between. The CDR3 sequence is 13 residues long. The CDR3 loop is CATSARLTGELFF. The CDR3 coding sequence is TGTGCCACCAGTGCCCGCCTCACCGGGGAGCTGTTTTTT.

This clonotype was recorded at least ten times. The V and J genes are TRBV10-3 and TRBJ2-2; D perhaps matches TRBD1 (6 bases). The CDR3 has 13 residues. The germline CDR1 and CDR2 sequences are ENHRY and SYGVKD. Deletions cut 8 bases from V and 4 bases from J, with 11 bases between. The CDR3 DNA sequence: TGTGCCATCGGACAAGGGGGCACCGGGGAGCTGTTTTTT. Translation: CAIGQGGTGELFF.

In its sample, this clonotype was seen many times. V is TRBV20-1 and J is TRBJ2-1; tentatively, D is TRBD2 (6 bases). The CDR3 contains 12 residues. With 5 bases removed from V and 14 bases from J, the gap between germline ends came to 19 bases. Germline assignment: CDR1 DFQATT and CDR2 SNEGSKA (reference sequence). CDR3 residues: CSARRDPRREFF. In nucleotides, the CDR3 is TGCAGTGCTCGGCGGGACCCTCGAAGGGAGTTCTTC.

The rearrangement links TRBV5-5 to TRBJ2-5, with 7 bases lining up with TRBD2. Germline lookup yields CDR1 SGHKS and CDR2 YYEKEE (reference sequence). J gave up 1 base and V 1 base, and 4 bases lay outside the gene matches. This CDR3 comprises 15 residues. CDR3 loop: CASSLLAAVQETQYF. The CDR3 DNA reads as TGTGCCAGCAGCTTGCTAGCGGCAGTCCAAGAGACCCAGTACTTC.

This clonotype was observed many times. This rearrangement joins TRBV30 to TRBJ1-1; D gene unclear. V was shortened by 2 bases and J by 4 bases, with 5 bases between the two germline ends. This CDR3 comprises 11 residues. Per the germline V gene, CDR1 is GTSNPN and CDR2 is SVGIG (reference sequence). The CDR3 coding sequence is TGTGCCTGGAGTCCGGGCACTGAAGCTTTCTTT. This encodes CAWSPGTEAFF.

This clonotype was seen many times. The chain employs TRBV5-1 and TRBJ2-3; 12 nucleotides agree with TRBD2. Per germline, CDR1 SGHRS and CDR2 YFSETQ. Trimming at V came to 4 bases and at J to 5 bases, leaving 2 bases not matched to a gene. This CDR3 is 14 amino acids long. In DNA form, the CDR3 reads TGCGCCAGCAGCCCGGGACTAGCGGGAGATACGCAGTATTTT. Its translation: CASSPGLAGDTQYF.